The 10 T cell receptor beta chains in this list originate from one sample, sequenced in a study of blood T cell repertoires in COVID-19. TCRdb's table, derived via immunoSEQ multiplex PCR, lists solely in-frame clones and lacks some. The sample includes about 87,000 clones, about 87% of them seen just once. The sequenced material came from peripheral blood. The receptors stem from a man in his forties or fifties with acute or convalescent COVID-19.

CDR3 nucleotide sequence: TGTGCCACCAGCAGAGGAGGGCCAATCGGTGGCACTGAAGCTTTCTTT. Translation: CATSRGGPIGGTEAFF. V and J are TRBV15 and TRBJ1-1; D uncertain. Trimming removed 1 base from V and 4 bases from J, with 16 bases in between. CDR3 length equals 16 residues. Looked up from germline, CDR1 is LNHNV and CDR2 is YYDKDF (reference sequence). Based on the CDR3 plus reference TRBV15 and TRBJ1-1, the full variable domain is DAMVIQNPRYQVTQFGKPVTLSCSQTLNHNVMYWYQQKSSQAPKLLFHYYDKDFNNEADTPDNFQSRRPNTSFCFLDIRSPGLGDTAMYLCATSRGGPIGGTEAFFGQGTRLTVV.

This rearrangement joins TRBV7-6 to TRBJ2-1; a weak D match, TRBD1 (6 bases). The CDR3 loop spans 15 amino acids. Trimming pared 10 bases from V and 8 bases from J, leaving 24 bases between. Per the germline V gene, CDR1 is SGHVS and CDR2 is FNYEAQ. The CDR3 here is CATEKGVRGWDEQFF. CDR3 nucleotides: TGTGCCACCGAAAAGGGGGTCAGGGGCTGGGATGAGCAGTTCTTC.

Only a few counts were recorded for this clone. The V call is TRBV30, the J call TRBJ2-1; 8 bases match TRBD2. The CDR3 has 15 amino acids. CDR1 and CDR2 (germline): GTSNPN, SVGIG (reference sequence). After removal of 4 bases from V and 7 bases from J, the junction contained 12 bases not matched to a gene. CDR3 sequence (DNA): TGTGCCTGGAATCCCGGGACTAGAGTCAGGAATGAGCAGTTCTTC. Its protein is CAWNPGTRVRNEQFF. Full variable domain (remainder filled in from reference TRBV30 and TRBJ2-1): SQTIHQWPATLVQPVGSPLSLECTVEGTSNPNLYWYRQAAGRGLQLLFYSVGIGQISSEVPQNLSASRPQDRQFILSSKKLLLSDSGFYLCAWNPGTRVRNEQFFGPGTRLTVL.

The chain combines TRBV11-2 with TRBJ2-5; 7 bases align to TRBD1. Germline V CDR1 and CDR2: SGHAT, FQNNGV. The CDR3 contains 15 residues. J gave up 2 bases and V 2 bases, and 5 bases lay outside the gene matches. This CDR3 reads CASSLSGQRQETQYF. CDR3 DNA: TGTGCCAGCAGCTTATCGGGACAGCGTCAAGAGACCCAGTACTTC.

The J gene is TRBJ2-1, the V gene TRBV5-1; D is possibly TRBD2 (5 bases). This CDR3 has 14 residues. CDR1 is SGHRS, CDR2 YFSETQ, per germline. Trimming stripped 0 bases from V and 8 bases from J, with 12 bases between. Written as DNA, the CDR3 is TGCGCCAGCAGCTTGGGTAGCGCAGGCGATGAGCAGTTCTTC. Translating it yields CASSLGSAGDEQFF.

This clone is a singleton in its sample. This chain joins TRBV12-3 or TRBV12-4 and TRBJ1-1; no clear D gene. With 6 bases removed from V and 2 bases from J, the gap between germline ends came to 10 bases. The CDR3 covers 13 residues. The CDR3 protein is CASRRTENTEAFF. The CDR3 DNA follows: TGTGCCAGCAGAAGAACAGAAAACACTGAAGCTTTCTTT.

This chain uses TRBV9 with TRBJ2-1; no reliable D call. The CDR3 covers 15 residues. The ends were cut back, 0 bases at V and 0 bases at J, with 7 bases in the middle. From germline, CDR1 is SGDLS and CDR2 YYNGEE. In DNA, the CDR3 is TGTGCCAGCAGCGTAGAGAGCTTCTCCTACAATGAGCAGTTCTTC. It yields the protein CASSVESFSYNEQFF.

V is TRBV18 and J is TRBJ1-1, with D tentatively TRBD1 (6 bases). V shed 6 bases and J shed 1 base, with 12 bases lying between them. CDR3 length equals 14 residues. Germline values: CDR1 KGHSH, CDR2 LQKENI. The CDR3: CASSSGTPNTEAFF. DNA for the CDR3: TGTGCCAGCTCGTCCGGGACACCGAACACTGAAGCTTTCTTT.

CDR3 protein: CASSRRSSYNEQFF. DNA for the CDR3: TGTGCCAGCAGTCGGAGAAGCTCCTACAATGAGCAGTTCTTC. The rearrangement links TRBV27 to TRBJ2-1; D unclear. V lost 5 bases and J 0 bases, leaving 8 bases between the germline ends. CDR3 length equals 14 residues. CDR1 is MNHEY and CDR2 is SMNVEV in the germline V gene (reference sequence).

This clone was found a few times. CDR3 in amino acids: CASRPQFSYEQYF. The DNA for the CDR3 is TGTGCCAGCAGACCACAATTCTCCTACGAGCAGTACTTC. The chain couples TRBV6-5 to TRBJ2-7; D gene ambiguous. This CDR3 comprises 13 residues. Trimming pared 6 bases from V and 0 bases from J, leaving 9 bases between. The germline V gene has CDR1 MNHEY and CDR2 SVGAGI.